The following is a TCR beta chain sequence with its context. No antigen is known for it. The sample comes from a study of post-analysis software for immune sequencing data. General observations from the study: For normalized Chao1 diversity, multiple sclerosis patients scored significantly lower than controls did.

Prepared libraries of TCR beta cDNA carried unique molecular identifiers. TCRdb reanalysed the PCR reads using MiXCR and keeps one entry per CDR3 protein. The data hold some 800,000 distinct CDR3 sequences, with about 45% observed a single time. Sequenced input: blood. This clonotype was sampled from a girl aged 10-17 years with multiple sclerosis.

CDR3 DNA: TGTGCCAGCAGATTACAGAACAATGAGCAGTTCTTC. Its protein product is CASRLQNNEQFF. The chain is built from TRBV27 and TRBJ2-1; D gene unclear. The CDR3 is 12 residues long. Germline V gene data show CDR1 as MNHEY and CDR2 as SMNVEV (reference sequence). V was shortened by 6 bases and J by 5 bases, with 8 bases between the two germline ends.